This TCR beta chain was retrieved from a study of cytomegalovirus exposure and HLA in healthy donors. Study-wide points: Of the V segments, some could not be distinguished, including TRBV6-2 and TRBV6-3, and were excluded. Researchers catalogued about 150 TCR beta chains as cytomegalovirus-associated.

The PCR was carried out with 60 Vbeta primers and 13 Jbeta primers. In the authors' workflow: Later, roughly 80 million unique TCR beta chains were counted in an analysis, and approximately 10 million of them were shared. Clones were sequenced by immunoSEQ multiplex PCR, and TCRdb holds only the in-frame ones, with some missing. The DNA gave D and trimming, while V, J and clone size come from that table. The table lists fewer than 200,000 clones, just under 80% of them singletons. Everyone who donated was a healthy bone marrow donor. Concerning this clone: Its matching antigen is unknown.

With V trimmed by 4 bases and J by 7 bases, 3 bases remained unmatched. CDR3 size: 13 residues. Per the germline V gene, CDR1 is SGHRS and CDR2 is YFSETQ. The sample taken for sequencing was PBMCs. The chain joins TRBV5-1 to TRBJ1-1; 11 nucleotides line up with TRBD1. The source of this sequence is a man aged 25 to 40 in good health and CMV-seronegative. The CDR3, as DNA: TGCGCCAGCAGCGGACAGGGGGCAAATGAAGCTTTCTTT. Translation gives CASSGQGANEAFF.